This T cell receptor (beta chain) came from a study of OX40 agonist ivuxolimab in advanced cancers. Some clones are missing from TCRdb's copy, which holds only in-frame ones; the method was immunoSEQ multiplex PCR. The sample includes fewer than 30,000 clones, more than 85% of them seen just once. Trimming removed 1 base from V and 2 bases from J, with 9 bases in between. The CDR3 has 14 amino acids. Per germline, CDR1 SGHVS and CDR2 FQNEAQ. Sample: CD4+ or CD8+ T cells sorted from blood, taken in a trial of the OX40 agonist ivuxolimab. The V gene is TRBV7-8, the J gene TRBJ2-7; D is perhaps TRBD2 (6 bases). The sequence derives from an adult with an advanced solid tumor such as melanoma, head and neck, liver or kidney cancer. CDR3 sequence (DNA): TGTGCCAGCAGCTTAGGCGGGGTTGCCTACGAGCAGTACTTC. This gives the protein CASSLGGVAYEQYF.